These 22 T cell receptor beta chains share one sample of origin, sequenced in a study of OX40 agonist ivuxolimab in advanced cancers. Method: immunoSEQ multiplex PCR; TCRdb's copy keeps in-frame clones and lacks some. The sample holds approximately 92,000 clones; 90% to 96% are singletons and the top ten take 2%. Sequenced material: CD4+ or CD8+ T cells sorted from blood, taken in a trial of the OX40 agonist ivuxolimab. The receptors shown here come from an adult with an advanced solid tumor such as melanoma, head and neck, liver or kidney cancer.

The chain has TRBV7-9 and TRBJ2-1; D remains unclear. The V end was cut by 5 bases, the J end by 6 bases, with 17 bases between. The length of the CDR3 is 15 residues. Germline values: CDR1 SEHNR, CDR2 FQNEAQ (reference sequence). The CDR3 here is CASSPDQLTPNEQFF. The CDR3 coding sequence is TGTGCCAGCAGCCCCGATCAATTGACTCCCAATGAGCAGTTCTTC.

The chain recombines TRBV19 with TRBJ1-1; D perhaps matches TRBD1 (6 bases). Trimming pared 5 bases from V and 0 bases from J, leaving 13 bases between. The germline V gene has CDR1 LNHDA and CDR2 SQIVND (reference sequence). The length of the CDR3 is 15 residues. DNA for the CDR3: TGTGCCAGTAGTCGGGAGGGGGACATGAACACTGAAGCTTTCTTT. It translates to CASSREGDMNTEAFF.

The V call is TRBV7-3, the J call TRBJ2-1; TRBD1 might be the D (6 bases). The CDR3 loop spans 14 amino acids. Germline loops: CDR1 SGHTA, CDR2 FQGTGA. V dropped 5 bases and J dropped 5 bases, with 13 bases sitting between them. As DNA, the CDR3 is TGTGCCAGCAGCCTCTCTACAGGGCACAATGAGCAGTTCTTC. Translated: CASSLSTGHNEQFF.

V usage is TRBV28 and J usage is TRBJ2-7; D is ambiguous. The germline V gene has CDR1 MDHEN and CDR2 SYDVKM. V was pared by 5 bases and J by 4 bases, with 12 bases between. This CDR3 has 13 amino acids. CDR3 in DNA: TGTGCCAGCAGTCTTCCGGAGTCGTACGAGCAGTACTTC. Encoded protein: CASSLPESYEQYF.

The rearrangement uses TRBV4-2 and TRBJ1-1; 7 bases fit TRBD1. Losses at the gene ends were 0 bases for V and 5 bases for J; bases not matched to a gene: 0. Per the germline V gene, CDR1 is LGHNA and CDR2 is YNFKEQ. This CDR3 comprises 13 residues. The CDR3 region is CASSQDRGTEAFF. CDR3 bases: TGTGCCAGCAGCCAAGACAGGGGGACTGAAGCTTTCTTT.

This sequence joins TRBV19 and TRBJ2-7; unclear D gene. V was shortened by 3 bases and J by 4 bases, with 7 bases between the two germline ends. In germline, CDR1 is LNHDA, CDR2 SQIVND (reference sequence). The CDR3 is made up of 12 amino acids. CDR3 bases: TGTGCCAGTAGTATTGTGGGGTACGAGCAGTACTTC. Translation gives CASSIVGYEQYF.

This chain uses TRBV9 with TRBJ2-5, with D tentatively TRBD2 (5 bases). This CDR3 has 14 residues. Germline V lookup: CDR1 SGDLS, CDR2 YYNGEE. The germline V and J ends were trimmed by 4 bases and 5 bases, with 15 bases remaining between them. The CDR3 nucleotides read TGTGCCAGCAGCTTAGAAGAGGGTCGGGAGACCCAGTACTTC. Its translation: CASSLEEGRETQYF.

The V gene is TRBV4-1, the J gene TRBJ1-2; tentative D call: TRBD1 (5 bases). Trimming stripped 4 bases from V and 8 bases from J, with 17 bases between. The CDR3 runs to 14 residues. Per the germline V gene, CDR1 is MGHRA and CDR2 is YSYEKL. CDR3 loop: CASSRVRDQDGYTF. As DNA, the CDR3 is TGCGCCAGCAGCCGCGTCCGGGACCAAGACGGCTACACCTTC.

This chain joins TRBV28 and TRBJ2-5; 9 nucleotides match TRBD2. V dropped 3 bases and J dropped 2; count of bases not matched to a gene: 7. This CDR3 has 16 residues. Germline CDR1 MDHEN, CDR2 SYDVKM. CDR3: CASSFLAAGGQETQYF. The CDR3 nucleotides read TGTGCCAGCAGTTTCTTGGCAGCGGGGGGTCAAGAGACCCAGTACTTC.

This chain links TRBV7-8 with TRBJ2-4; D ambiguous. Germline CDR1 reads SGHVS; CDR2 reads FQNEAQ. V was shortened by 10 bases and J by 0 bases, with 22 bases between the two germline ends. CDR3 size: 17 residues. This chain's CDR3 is CATSPTEEQIAKNIQYF. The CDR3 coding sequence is TGTGCCACCTCCCCCACAGAGGAGCAGATAGCCAAAAACATTCAGTACTTC.

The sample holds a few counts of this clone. CDR3 in amino acids: CASRLAGERGQPQHF. In DNA form, the CDR3 reads TGTGCCAGCAGACTAGCAGGGGAAAGGGGGCAGCCCCAGCATTTT. V is TRBV27 and J is TRBJ1-5, with D possibly being TRBD1 (6 bases). Deletions cut 6 bases from V and 7 bases from J, with 19 bases between. Germline V CDR1 and CDR2: MNHEY, SMNVEV (reference sequence). This CDR3 comprises 15 residues.

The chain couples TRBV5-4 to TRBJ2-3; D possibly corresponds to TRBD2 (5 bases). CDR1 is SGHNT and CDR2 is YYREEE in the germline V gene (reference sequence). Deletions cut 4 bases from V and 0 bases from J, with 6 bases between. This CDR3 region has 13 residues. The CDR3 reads CASSTGSTDTQYF. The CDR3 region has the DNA TGTGCCAGCAGCACGGGGAGCACAGATACGCAGTATTTT.

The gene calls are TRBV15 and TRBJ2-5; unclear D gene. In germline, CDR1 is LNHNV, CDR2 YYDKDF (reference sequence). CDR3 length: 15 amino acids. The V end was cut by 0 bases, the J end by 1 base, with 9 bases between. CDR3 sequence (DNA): TGTGCCACCAGCAGAGATCCTGAGTTCCAAGAGACCCAGTACTTC. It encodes CATSRDPEFQETQYF.

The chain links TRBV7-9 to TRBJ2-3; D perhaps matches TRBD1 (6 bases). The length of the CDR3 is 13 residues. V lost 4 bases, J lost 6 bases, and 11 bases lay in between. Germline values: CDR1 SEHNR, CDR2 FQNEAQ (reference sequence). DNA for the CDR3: TGTGCCAGCAGCTCCGGAAGGGGGGATACGCAGTATTTT. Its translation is CASSSGRGDTQYF. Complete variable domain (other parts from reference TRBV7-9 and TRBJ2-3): DTGVSQNPRHKITKRGQNVTFRCDPISEHNRLYWYRQTLGQGPEFLTYFQNEAQLEKSRLLSDRFSAERPKGSFSTLEIQRTEQGDSAMYLCASSSGRGDTQYFGPGTRLTVL.

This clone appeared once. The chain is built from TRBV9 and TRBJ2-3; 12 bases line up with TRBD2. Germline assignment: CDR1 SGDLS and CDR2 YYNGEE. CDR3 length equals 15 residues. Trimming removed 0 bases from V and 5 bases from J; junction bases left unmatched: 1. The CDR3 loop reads CASSVVTSGGDTQYF. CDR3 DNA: TGTGCCAGCAGCGTAGTGACTAGCGGGGGAGATACGCAGTATTTT.

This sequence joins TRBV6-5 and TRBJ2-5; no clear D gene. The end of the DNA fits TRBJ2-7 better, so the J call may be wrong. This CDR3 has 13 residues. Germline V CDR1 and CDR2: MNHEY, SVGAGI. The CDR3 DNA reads TGTGCCACTTCAGCCGGGCCCTTCTACGAGCAGTACTTC. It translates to CATSAGPFYEQYF.

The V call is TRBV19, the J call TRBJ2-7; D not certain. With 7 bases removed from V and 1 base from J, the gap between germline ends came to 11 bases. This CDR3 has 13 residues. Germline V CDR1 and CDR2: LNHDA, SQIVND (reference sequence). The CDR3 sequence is CASNPGGSYEQYF. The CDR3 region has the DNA TGTGCCAGTAACCCGGGCGGTTCCTACGAGCAGTACTTC. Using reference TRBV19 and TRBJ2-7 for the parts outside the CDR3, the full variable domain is DGGITQSPKYLFRKEGQNVTLSCEQNLNHDAMYWYRQDPGQGLRLIYYSQIVNDFQKGDIAEGYSVSREKKESFPLTVTSAQKNPTAFYLCASNPGGSYEQYFGPGTRLTVT.

The CDR3 DNA sequence: TGCGCCAGCAGCCCTCAGCGGAGCTCCTACGAGCAGTACTTC. It translates to CASSPQRSSYEQYF. The J gene is TRBJ2-7, the V gene TRBV4-3, with D possibly matching TRBD2 (5 bases). The germline gives CDR1 LGHNA, CDR2 YSLEER. The CDR3 contains 14 residues. The V end was cut by 4 bases, the J end by 0 bases, with 10 bases between.

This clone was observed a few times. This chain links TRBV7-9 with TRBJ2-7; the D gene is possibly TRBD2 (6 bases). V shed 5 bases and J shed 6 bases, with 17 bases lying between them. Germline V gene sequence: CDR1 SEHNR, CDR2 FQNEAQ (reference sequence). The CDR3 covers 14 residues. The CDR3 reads CASSNLTEGPEQYF. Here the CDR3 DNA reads TGTGCCAGCAGCAACTTGACGGAGGGACCCGAGCAGTACTTC.

The chain's CDR3 is CASSLTSGGPDTQYF. The CDR3 DNA sequence: TGTGCCAGCAGCTTAACTAGCGGGGGACCAGATACGCAGTATTTT. The rearrangement links TRBV13 to TRBJ2-3, with 11 bases fitting TRBD2. With 2 bases clipped from V and 4 bases from J, the junction kept 2 bases outside the gene matches. There are 15 residues in the CDR3. Germline CDR1 PRHDT, CDR2 FYEKMQ (reference sequence). Based on the CDR3 plus reference TRBV13 and TRBJ2-3, the full variable domain is AAGVIQSPRHLIKEKRETATLKCYPIPRHDTVYWYQQGPGQDPQFLISFYEKMQSDKGSIPDRFSAQQFSDYHSELNMSSLELGDSALYFCASSLTSGGPDTQYFGPGTRLTVL.

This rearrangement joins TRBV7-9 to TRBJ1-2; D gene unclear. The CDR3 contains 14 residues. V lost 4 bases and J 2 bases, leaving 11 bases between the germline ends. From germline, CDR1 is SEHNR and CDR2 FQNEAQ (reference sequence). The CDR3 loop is CASSSHSSNYGYTF. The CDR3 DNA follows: TGTGCCAGCAGCTCCCACTCATCCAACTATGGCTACACCTTC.

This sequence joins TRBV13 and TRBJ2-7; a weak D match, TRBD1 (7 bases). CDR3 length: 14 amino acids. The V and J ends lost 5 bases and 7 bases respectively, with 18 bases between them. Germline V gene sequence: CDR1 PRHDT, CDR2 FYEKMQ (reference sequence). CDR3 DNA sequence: TGTGCCAGCAGCGAGTGGGCAGGGGGGAGGGAGCAGTACTTC. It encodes CASSEWAGGREQYF. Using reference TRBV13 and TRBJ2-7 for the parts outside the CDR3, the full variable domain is AAGVIQSPRHLIKEKRETATLKCYPIPRHDTVYWYQQGPGQDPQFLISFYEKMQSDKGSIPDRFSAQQFSDYHSELNMSSLELGDSALYFCASSEWAGGREQYFGPGTRLTVT.